This T cell receptor (beta chain) was observed in a study of T cell repertoires in cytomegalovirus infection (dated by TCRdb to about 2019). Concerning the study at large: Alongside well-studied HLA-B-restricted epitopes, the peptide stimulations were aimed at recently identified HLA-C-restricted CMV epitopes, whose presentation resists viral immunomodulation. Because public TCR beta signatures pointed to carriage of CMV infection together with the matching HLA type, the HLA type of each donor mattered for the analysis.

Sequenced using an Illumina HiSeq 1500. TCRdb handled the public reads itself, with Q25 trimming in fastp and clone calling in MiXCR, and kept productive beta chains. Rows merge per CDR3 protein into single entries with the most common DNA and genes. Present in this sample are tens of thousands of distinct CDR3 sequences, 40% to 50% of which were seen just once. The leading ten clones occupy 80% to 95% of the sample. General study outcomes and caveats: The ex vivo response was dominated by HLA-C-restricted CMV-specific TCR beta clonotypes, which also provided the single most frequent clonotype in two of eight donors. Carriers of CMV infection plus the relevant HLA type were discriminated by the cumulative frequency of public TCR beta family members in the study cohort and in an independent roughly 320-donor cohort.

Notes on this clonotype: Which antigen it targets is not known. Nothing much larger sits one base from this clone, and base qualities are not available.

The sample's treatment or condition, from its label and the paper: in vitro stimulation with specific CMV peptide epitopes to enrich CMV-specific T cells. Germline trimming amounts to 2 bases on V and 0 bases on J, with 10 as the count of junction bases outside the gene matches. CDR1 and CDR2 were assigned from the germline V gene as SGHTA and FQGTGA. Including the terminal cysteine and phenylalanine, the CDR3 comprises 18 residues. CDR3 DNA is the only sequence kept; it has 54 bases, read in frame from the first base. The source is a human donor in good health (CMV status not recorded). Some clones in this sample may be carry-over from other donors' samples. This specimen consisted of CD8+ T cells from cultured PBMCs, obtained from culture after CMV antigen stimulation. The sequence is built from TRBV7-3 and TRBJ2-1; 7 central bases correspond to TRBD2. Here is the DNA: TGTGCCAGCAGCTTAGAGTGGGGGGGACTCCACTCCTACAATGAGCAGTTCTTC. Its translation is CASSLEWGGLHSYNEQFF.